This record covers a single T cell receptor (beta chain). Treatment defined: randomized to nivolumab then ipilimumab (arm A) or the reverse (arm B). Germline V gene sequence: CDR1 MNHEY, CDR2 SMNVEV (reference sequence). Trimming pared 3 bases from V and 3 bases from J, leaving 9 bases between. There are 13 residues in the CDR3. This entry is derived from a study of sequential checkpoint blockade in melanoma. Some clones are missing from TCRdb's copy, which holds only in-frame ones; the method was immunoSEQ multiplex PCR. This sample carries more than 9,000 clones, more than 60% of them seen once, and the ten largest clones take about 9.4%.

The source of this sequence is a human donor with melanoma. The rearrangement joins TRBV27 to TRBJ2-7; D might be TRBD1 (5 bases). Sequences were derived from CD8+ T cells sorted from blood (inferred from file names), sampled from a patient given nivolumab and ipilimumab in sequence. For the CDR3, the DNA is TGTGCCAGCAGTTTGGGGCGGTACTACGAGCAGTACTTC. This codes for CASSLGRYYEQYF.